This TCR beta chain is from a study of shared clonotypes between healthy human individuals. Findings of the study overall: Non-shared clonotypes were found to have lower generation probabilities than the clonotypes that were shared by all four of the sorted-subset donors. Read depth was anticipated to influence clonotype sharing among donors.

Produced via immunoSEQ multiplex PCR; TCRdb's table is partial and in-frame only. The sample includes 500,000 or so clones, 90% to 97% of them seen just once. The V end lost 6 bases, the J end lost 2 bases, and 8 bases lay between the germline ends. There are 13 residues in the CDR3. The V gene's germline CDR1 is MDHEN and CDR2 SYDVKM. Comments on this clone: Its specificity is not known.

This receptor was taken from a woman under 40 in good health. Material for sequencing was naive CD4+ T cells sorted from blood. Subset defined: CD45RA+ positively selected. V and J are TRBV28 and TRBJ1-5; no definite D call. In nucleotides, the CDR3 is TGTGCCAGCAGGGTACAAGGCAATCAGCCCCAGCATTTT. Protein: CASRVQGNQPQHF. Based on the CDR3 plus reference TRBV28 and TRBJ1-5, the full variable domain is DVKVTQSSRYLVKRTGEKVFLECVQDMDHENMFWYRQDPGLGLRLIYFSYDVKMKEKGDIPEGYSVSREKKERFSLILESASTNQTSMYLCASRVQGNQPQHFGDGTRLSIL.